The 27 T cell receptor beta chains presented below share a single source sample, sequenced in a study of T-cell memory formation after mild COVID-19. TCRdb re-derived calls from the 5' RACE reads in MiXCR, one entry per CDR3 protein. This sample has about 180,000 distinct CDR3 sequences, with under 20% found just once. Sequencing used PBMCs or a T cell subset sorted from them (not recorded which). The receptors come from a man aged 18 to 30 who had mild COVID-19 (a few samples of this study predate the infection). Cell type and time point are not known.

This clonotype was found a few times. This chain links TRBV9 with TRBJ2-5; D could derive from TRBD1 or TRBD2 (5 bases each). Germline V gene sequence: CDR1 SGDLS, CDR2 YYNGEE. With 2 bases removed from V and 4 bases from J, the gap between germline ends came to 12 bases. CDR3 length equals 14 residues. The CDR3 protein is CASSVGATLETQYF. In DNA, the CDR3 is TGTGCCAGCAGCGTCGGGGCTACTTTAGAGACCCAGTACTTC.

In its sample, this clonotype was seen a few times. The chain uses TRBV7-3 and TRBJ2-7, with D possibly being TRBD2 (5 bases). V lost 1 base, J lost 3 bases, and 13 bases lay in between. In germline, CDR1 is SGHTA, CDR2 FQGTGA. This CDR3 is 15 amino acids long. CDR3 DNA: TGTGCCAGCAGCTTAAGGGCAGGAGGCGACTACGAGCAGTACTTC. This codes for CASSLRAGGDYEQYF.

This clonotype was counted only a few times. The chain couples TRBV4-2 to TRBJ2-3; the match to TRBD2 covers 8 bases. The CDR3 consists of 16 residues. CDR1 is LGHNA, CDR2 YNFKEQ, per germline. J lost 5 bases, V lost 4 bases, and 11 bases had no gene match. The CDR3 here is CASSPIAGPRGDTQYF. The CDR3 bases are TGTGCCAGCAGCCCAATAGCGGGGCCACGGGGAGATACGCAGTATTTT.

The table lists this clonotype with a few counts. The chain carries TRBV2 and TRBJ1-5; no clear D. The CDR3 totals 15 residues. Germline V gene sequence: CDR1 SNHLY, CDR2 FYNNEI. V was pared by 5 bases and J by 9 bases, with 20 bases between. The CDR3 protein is CASSSTYQDGGPQHF. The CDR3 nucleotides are TGTGCCAGCAGTAGCACCTATCAGGACGGCGGGCCCCAGCATTTT.

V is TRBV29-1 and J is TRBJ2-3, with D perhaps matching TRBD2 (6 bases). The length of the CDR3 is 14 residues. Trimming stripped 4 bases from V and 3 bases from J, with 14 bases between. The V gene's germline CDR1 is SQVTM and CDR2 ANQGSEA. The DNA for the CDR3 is TGCAGCGTTGTGGGAGGAGACGGAACAGATACGCAGTATTTT. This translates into CSVVGGDGTDTQYF.

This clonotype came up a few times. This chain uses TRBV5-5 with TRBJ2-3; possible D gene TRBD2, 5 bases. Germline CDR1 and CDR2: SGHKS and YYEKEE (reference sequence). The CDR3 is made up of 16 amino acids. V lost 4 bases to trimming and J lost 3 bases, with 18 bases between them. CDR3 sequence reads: CASSPRGSQATDTQYF. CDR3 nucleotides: TGTGCCAGCAGCCCCCGTGGGAGCCAGGCGACAGATACGCAGTATTTT.

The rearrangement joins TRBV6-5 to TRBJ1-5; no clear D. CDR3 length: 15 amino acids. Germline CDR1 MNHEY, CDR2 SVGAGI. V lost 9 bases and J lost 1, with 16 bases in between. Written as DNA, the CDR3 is TGTGCCAGTCGTCCTACATACACGAGCAATCAGCCCCAGCATTTT. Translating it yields CASRPTYTSNQPQHF.

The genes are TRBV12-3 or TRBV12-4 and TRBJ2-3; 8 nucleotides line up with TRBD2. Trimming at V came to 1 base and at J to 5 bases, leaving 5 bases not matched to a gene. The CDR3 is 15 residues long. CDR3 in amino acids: CASSLERGSLDTQYF. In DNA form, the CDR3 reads TGTGCCAGCAGTTTAGAGCGGGGGTCTTTAGATACGCAGTATTTT.

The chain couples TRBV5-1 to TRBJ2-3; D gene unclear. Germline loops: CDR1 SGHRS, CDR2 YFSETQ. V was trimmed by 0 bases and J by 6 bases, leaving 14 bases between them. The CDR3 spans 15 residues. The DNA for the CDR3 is TGCGCCAGCAGCTTGGAGTTCAGGAAAGCGGATACGCAGTATTTT. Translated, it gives CASSLEFRKADTQYF.

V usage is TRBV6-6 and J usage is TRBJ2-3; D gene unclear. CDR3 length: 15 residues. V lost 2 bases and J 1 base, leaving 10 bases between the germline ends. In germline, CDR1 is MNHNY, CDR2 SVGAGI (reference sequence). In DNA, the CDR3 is TGTGCCAGCAGTTACCAGGTCCGGGGCACAGATACGCAGTATTTT. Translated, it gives CASSYQVRGTDTQYF.

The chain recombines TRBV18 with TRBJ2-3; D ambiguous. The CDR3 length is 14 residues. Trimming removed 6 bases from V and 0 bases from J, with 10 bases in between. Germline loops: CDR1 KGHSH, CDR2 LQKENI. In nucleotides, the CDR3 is TGTGCCAGCTCTTTTGGACCAAGCACAGATACGCAGTATTTT. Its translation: CASSFGPSTDTQYF.

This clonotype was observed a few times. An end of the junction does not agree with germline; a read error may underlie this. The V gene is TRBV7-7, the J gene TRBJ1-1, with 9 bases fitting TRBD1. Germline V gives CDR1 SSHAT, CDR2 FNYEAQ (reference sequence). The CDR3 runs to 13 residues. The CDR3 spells CASSSGQGTEAFF. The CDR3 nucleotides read TGTGCTAGCAGCTCCGGACAGGGGACTGAAGCTTTCTTT. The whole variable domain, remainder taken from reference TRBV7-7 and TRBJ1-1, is GAGVSQSPRYKVTKRGQDVTLRCDPISSHATLYWYQQALGQGPEFLTYFNYEAQPDKSGLPSDRFSAERPEGSISTLTIQRTEQRDSAMYRCASSSGQGTEAFFGQGTRLTVV.

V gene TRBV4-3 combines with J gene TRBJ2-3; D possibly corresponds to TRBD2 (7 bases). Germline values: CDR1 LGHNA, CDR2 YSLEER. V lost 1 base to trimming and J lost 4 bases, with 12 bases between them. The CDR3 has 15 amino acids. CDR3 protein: CASSQGGGDADTQYF. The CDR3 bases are TGCGCCAGCAGCCAAGGAGGGGGGGACGCAGATACGCAGTATTTT.

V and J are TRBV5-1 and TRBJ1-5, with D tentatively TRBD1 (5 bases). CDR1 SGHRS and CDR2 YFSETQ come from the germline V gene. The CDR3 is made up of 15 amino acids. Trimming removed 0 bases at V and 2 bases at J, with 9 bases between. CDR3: CASSLGVGGNQPQHF. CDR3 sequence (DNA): TGCGCCAGCAGCTTGGGCGTGGGGGGCAATCAGCCCCAGCATTTT. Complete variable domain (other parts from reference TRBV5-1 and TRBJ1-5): KAGVTQTPRYLIKTRGQQVTLSCSPISGHRSVSWYQQTPGQGLQFLFEYFSETQRNKGNFPGRFSGRQFSNSRSEMNVSTLELGDSALYLCASSLGVGGNQPQHFGDGTRLSIL.

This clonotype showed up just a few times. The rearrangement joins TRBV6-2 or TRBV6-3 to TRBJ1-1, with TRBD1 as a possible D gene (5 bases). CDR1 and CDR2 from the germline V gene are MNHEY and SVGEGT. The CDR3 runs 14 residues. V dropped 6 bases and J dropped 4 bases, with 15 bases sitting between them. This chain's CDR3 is CASSSGHWPTEAFF. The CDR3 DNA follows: TGTGCCAGCAGCTCCGGACACTGGCCCACTGAAGCTTTCTTT.

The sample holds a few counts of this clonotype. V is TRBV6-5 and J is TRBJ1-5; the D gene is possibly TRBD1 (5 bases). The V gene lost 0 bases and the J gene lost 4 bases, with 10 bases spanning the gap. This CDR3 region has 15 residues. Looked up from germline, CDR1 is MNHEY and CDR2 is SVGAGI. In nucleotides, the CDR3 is TGTGCCAGCAGTTACTCTGGGGCGCAGAATCAGCCCCAGCATTTT. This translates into CASSYSGAQNQPQHF.

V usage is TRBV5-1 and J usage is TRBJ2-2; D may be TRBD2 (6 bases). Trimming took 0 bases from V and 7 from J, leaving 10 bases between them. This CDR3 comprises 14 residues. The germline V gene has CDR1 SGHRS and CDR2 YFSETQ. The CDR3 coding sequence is TGCGCCAGCAGCTTGGCCCGGGGGAACGGGGAGCTGTTTTTT. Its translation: CASSLARGNGELFF.

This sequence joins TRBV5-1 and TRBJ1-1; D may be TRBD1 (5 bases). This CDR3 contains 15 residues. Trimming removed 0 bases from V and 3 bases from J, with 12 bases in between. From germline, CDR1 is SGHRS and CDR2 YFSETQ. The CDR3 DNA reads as TGCGCCAGCAGCTTGGTCGGGGGGAGGTACACTGAAGCTTTCTTT. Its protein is CASSLVGGRYTEAFF.

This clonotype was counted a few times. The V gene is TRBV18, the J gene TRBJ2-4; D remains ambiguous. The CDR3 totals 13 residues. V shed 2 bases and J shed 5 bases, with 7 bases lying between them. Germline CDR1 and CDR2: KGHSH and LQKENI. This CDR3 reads CASSPGFENIQYF. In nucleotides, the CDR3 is TGTGCCAGCTCACCAGGGTTTGAAAACATTCAGTACTTC.

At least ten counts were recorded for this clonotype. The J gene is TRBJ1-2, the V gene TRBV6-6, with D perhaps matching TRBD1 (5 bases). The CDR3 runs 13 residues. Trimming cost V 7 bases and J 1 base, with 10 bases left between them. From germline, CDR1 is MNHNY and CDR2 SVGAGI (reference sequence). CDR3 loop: CASILGRNYGYTF. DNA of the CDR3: TGTGCCAGCATCTTGGGGCGTAACTATGGCTACACCTTC.

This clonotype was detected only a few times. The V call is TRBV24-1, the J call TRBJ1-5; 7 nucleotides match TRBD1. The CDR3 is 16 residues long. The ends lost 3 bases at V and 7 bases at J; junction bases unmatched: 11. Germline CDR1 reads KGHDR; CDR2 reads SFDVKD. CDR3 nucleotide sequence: TGTGCCACCAGTGATGGGAGACAGGGAAGGCGCCAGCCCCAGCATTTT. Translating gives CATSDGRQGRRQPQHF.

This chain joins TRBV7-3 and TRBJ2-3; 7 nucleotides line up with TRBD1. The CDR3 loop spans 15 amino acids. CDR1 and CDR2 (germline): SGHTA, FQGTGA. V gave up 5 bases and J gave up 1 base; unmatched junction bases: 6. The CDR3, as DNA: TGTGCCAGCAGCACTATCGGACAGGGCACAGATACGCAGTATTTT. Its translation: CASSTIGQGTDTQYF.

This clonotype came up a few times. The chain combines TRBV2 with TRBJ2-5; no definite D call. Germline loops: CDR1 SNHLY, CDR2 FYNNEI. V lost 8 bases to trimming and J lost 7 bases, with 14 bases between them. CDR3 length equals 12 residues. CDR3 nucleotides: TGTGCCAGCCGAGAGACCCGTGGGACCCAGTACTTC. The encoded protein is CASRETRGTQYF. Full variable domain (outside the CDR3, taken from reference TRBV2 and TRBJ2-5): EPEVTQTPSHQVTQMGQEVILRCVPISNHLYFYWYRQILGQKVEFLVSFYNNEISEKSEIFDDQFSVERPDGSNFTLKIRSTKLEDSAMYFCASRETRGTQYFGPGTRLLVL.

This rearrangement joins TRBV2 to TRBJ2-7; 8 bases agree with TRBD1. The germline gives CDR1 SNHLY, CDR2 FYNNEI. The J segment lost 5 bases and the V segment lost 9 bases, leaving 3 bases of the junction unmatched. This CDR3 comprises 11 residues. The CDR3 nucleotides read TGTGCCAGTGACAGGGGCCACGAGCAGTACTTC. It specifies CASDRGHEQYF.

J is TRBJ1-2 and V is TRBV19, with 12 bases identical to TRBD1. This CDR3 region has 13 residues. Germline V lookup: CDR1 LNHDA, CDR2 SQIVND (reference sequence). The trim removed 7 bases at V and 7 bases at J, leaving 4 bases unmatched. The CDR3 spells CASKGQGAAGYTF. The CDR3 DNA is TGTGCCAGTAAGGGACAGGGGGCTGCTGGCTACACCTTC. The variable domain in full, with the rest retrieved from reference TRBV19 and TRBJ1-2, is DGGITQSPKYLFRKEGQNVTLSCEQNLNHDAMYWYRQDPGQGLRLIYYSQIVNDFQKGDIAEGYSVSREKKESFPLTVTSAQKNPTAFYLCASKGQGAAGYTFGSGTRLTVV.

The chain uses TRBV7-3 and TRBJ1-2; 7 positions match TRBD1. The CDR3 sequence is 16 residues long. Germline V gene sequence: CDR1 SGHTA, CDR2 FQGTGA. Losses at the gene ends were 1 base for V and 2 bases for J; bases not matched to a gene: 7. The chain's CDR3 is CASSLRSGQWNYGYTF. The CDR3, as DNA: TGTGCCAGCAGCTTAAGATCGGGACAGTGGAACTATGGCTACACCTTC.

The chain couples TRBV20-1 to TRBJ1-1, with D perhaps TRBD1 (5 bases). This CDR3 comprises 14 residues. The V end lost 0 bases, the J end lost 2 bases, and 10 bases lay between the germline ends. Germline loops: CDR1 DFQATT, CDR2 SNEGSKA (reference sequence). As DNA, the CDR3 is TGCAGTGCTAGAGACGGCAGGACAAACACTGAAGCTTTCTTT. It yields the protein CSARDGRTNTEAFF.